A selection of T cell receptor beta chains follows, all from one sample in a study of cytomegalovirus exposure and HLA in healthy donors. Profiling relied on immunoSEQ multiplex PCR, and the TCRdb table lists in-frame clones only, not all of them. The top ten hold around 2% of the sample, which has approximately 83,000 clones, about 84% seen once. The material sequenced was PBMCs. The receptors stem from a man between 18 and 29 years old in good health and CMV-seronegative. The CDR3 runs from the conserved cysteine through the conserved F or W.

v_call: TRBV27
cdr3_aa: CASSLIGGSEKLFF

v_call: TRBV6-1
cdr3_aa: CASSEEDGGVSNYGYTF

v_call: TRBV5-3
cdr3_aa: CARSAQLGGGADTQYF

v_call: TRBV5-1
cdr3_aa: CASSFRGQGATNEKLFF

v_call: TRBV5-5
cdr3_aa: CASSSRTSGTDPYEQYF

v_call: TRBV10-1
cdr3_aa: CASSENFTF

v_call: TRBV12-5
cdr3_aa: CASGSGGPYNSPLHF

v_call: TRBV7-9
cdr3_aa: CAAGGDNSPLHF

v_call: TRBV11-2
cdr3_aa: CASRRDNEQFF

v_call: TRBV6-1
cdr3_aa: CASSSGGVNTEAFF

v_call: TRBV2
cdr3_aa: CASHRDYSTGELFF

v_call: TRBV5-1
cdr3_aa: CASSLRLAGTMGEQFF

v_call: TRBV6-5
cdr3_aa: CASSSGGLIYGYTF

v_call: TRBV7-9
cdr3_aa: CASITDRRNTEAFF

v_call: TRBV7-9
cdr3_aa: CASSSRQGHSWFEEKLFF

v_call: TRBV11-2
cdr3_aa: CASSPRDIQYF

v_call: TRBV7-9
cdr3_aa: CASSNYGLAGGPTDTQYF

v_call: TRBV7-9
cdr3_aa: CASSLVAANDATNEKLFF

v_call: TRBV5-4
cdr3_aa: CASSSRVSEAFF

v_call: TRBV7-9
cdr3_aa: CASTLGGALNYGYTF

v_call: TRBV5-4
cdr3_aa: CASSLENAGGETQYF

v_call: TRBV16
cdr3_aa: CASSPWAQAPTGELFF

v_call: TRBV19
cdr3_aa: CASSIGAEVYEQYF

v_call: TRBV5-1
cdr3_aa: CASSLTGLEDTIYF

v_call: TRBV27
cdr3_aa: CASSLDGTGNSNQPQHF

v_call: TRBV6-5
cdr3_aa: CASSPSGGWYGYTF

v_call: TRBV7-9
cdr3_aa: CSSSPPRTGDSYEQYF

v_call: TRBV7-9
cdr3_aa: CASSLAGGGQPQHF

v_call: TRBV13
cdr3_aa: CASSPRDSSSYEQYF

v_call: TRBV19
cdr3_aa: CASSPTPPYGYTF

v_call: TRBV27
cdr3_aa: CASSSLGREGQPQHF

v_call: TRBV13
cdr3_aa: CASSLDRGNYEQYF

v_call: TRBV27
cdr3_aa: CASRMGDRGVADTQYF

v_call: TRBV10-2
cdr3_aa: CASRQGLQPQHF

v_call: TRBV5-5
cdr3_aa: CASSFSTLGPSTDTQYF

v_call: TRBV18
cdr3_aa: CASSPGEGYNSPLHF

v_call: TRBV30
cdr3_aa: CAWSVRGALRTIETQYF

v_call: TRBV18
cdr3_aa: CASSWTAEETQYF

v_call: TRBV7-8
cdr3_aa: CASSWGLAGGDYNEQFF

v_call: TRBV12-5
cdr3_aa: CASGWWYEQYF

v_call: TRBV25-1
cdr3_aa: CASSAQGVQETQYF

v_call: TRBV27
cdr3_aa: CASARQLNYGYTF

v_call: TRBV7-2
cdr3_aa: CASSLSTGTYEQYF

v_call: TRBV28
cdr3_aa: CASSYYRVTNEKLFF

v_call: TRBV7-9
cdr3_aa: CSSSLARGRNYGYTF

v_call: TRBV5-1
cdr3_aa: CASSLGQEQYF

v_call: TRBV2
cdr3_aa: CASVTGGEAFF

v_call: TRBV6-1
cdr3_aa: CASSEGAGGDTEAFF

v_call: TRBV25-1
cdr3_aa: CASSGTGLRGYTF

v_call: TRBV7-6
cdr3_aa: CASSLAEGLGNTIYF

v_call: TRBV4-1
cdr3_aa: CASSQGGFDSGNTIYF